Given below is one T cell receptor beta chain in context. Its antigen remains unidentified. Using a J-beta primer mix together with a sample-barcoded 5' primer, a second PCR was run for about 7 to 12 cycles. One entry per CDR3 protein results from TCRdb running MiXCR on the 5' RACE reads. This sample has about 500,000 distinct CDR3 sequences, with about 24% found just once. The entry originates in a study of blood T cells in healthy people across ages. On the study more broadly: Using template switching, researchers captured about one barcoded beta molecule for each two T cells.

Per germline, CDR1 ENHRY and CDR2 SYGVKD. CDR3 length: 14 amino acids. General observations from the study: With donor CMV status unknown, expanded clonotype changes were possibly confounded.

The same sample was also used in a study of T cells of mothers and their children.

The V and J genes are TRBV10-3 and TRBJ2-5, with no clear D. With the DNA end fitting TRBJ2-7 better, the J assignment may be wrong. This receptor was identified in a boy between 10 and 17 years old in good health. Sequenced sample: blood. The CDR3 here is CASRHSPLSYEQYF. The CDR3 nucleotides are TGTGCCAGCCGGCACAGTCCCCTCTCCTACGAGCAGTACTTC.